The T cell receptor (beta chain) under discussion was sequenced for a study of neoadjuvant nivolumab and ipilimumab in lung cancer. Trimming stripped 4 bases from V and 3 bases from J, with 22 bases between. CDR1 and CDR2 from the germline V gene are SGHKS and YYEKEE (reference sequence). This CDR3 contains 17 residues. Repertoires were generated with immunoSEQ multiplex PCR, while TCRdb's copy carries only in-frame clones and drops some. The sample lists 25,000 or so clones, approximately 86% occurring once. Sequences were derived from tumor tissue, sampled after neoadjuvant nivolumab, alone or with ipilimumab, at or shortly before surgery. This chain connects TRBV5-5 to TRBJ2-5, with D perhaps TRBD1 (6 bases). The clonotype comes from an adult with non-small cell lung cancer. The CDR3 DNA sequence: TGTGCCAGCAGCCCCTGGGTAGGGGGAGTCCACGAAGAGACCCAGTACTTC. It specifies CASSPWVGGVHEETQYF.